Included here is one T cell receptor (beta chain) sequence, with context. These data originate in a study of CD8+ T cells in alopecia areata. As to treatment: oral pan-JAK inhibitor, 5-10 mg twice daily. In alopecia areata patients, both lesional scalp punch biopsies and peripheral blood were collected. This CDR3 comprises 16 residues. V lost 2 bases to trimming and J lost 0 bases, with 14 bases between them. In germline, CDR1 is SQVTM, CDR2 ANQGSEA. Investigators isolated RNA and reverse transcribed it into cDNA to act as the sequencing template. Method: immunoSEQ multiplex PCR; TCRdb's copy keeps in-frame clones and lacks some. The table lists about 140,000 clones, about 88% of them singletons.

The sequencing used CD8+ T cells sorted from blood, collected at week 4, from a patient treated with tofacitinib. The source is a human donor with alopecia areata. The chain is built from TRBV29-1 and TRBJ2-1; D perhaps matches TRBD2 (5 bases). CDR3 DNA sequence: TGCAGCGTTGAACATCGGGAAATAAGCTCCTACAATGAGCAGTTCTTC. Its translation is CSVEHREISSYNEQFF.